The T cell receptor beta chain described here comes from a study of blood T cell repertoires in COVID-19 (dated by TCRdb to about 2020). Broadly, across the study: The collaborator samples originated in the United States, Italy and Spain and spanned the acute and convalescent phases of COVID-19. Deeply sampled blood TCRbeta repertoires from subjects exposed to, actively infected with, or recovered from COVID-19 were included in the dataset. Samples came from the ongoing ImmuneRACE study (first 160 participants) plus 1,254 subjects from 6 global collaborators. The prospective study material was composed of cDNA or gDNA derived from T cells, B-cell-depleted T cells, or PBMCs. Where available, HLA class I and class II types were obtained from metadata supplied by the sample provider rather than from assay-based typing. A freely available public database, intended as a resource for researchers studying the immune response to SARS-CoV-2, is where the repertoires were released. The sample metadata nearly always contained a de-identified subject ID, COVID-19 status, age in years and sex. On the study overall, not on this receptor specifically: The amount of clinical and demographic metadata varied by source and participant and was provided uncurated.

TCRbeta CDR3 regions were amplified from genomic DNA by means of the immunoSEQ Assay, a bias-controlled multiplex PCR. The study's own analysis went as follows. The number of nucleated cells in each sample was estimated by amplification of reference gene primers within the assay. To quantify the absolute abundance of each unique TCRbeta CDR3 rearrangement, sequence reads were collapsed and filtered. For each sample, productive Simpson clonality was calculated as the square root of Simpson's diversity index over productive rearrangements. Sourced from immuneACCESS, this table was stored by TCRdb with only in-frame sequences that have V and J called. A share of the clones is absent; for the studies checked, an unresolved V gene accounts for under half, and the remainder has no known explanation. V, J and clone size are those of that table, while D and trimming were read from the DNA. The table for this sample lists over 600,000 clones; about 90% of them were counted only once. In total, the top ten clones hold approximately 0.3% of the sample.

This clone appeared a single time. Its antigen is currently not known. Base qualities are not at hand, and no much larger clone is one base apart. Whole blood was collected in K2EDTA tubes by collaborating institutions according to the institutions' own protocols. For TCRbeta analysis, collaborators shipped samples in one of three forms: frozen whole blood, isolated PBMCs, or DNA extracted from either of those sample types. According to the germline V gene, CDR1 reads SGHRS and CDR2 reads YFSETQ. CDR3 length: 13 amino acids, cysteine to phenylalanine. The read is trimmed to its CDR3 DNA, 39 bases read in frame from base 1. Trimming takes 2 bases off V and 8 bases off J; junction bases not matched to a gene: 6.

Sequencing was performed on peripheral blood. The sequence derives from a young woman with acute or convalescent COVID-19. Recombination linked TRBV5-1 to TRBJ1-1; TRBD1 agrees with 7 junctional bases. The CDR3 region has the sequence CASSFPGQSEAFF. Read as DNA, the sequence is TGCGCCAGCAGCTTCCCGGGACAGTCAGAAGCTTTCTTT. Supplemented by the reference TRBV5-1 and TRBJ1-1 proteins around the CDR3, the complete variable domain is KAGVTQTPRYLIKTRGQQVTLSCSPISGHRSVSWYQQTPGQGLQFLFEYFSETQRNKGNFPGRFSGRQFSNSRSEMNVSTLELGDSALYLCASSFPGQSEAFFGQGTRLTVV.